This T cell receptor (beta chain) is drawn from a study of vaccination and CD4 T cells after COVID-19 (dated by TCRdb to the early 2020s). For context, the study as a whole: Convalescent patients had a positive SARS-CoV-2 result on nasal swab PCR, and of these patients, several had mild disease and one had severe disease. The convalescent cohort comprised six males and four females, including two Hispanic individuals, seven Caucasians, two Asians and one multiracial person. Participants received two doses of either the Pfizer-BioNTech BNT162b2 vaccine (n=8) or the Moderna mRNA-1273 vaccine (n=2). Post-COVID blood samples were collected from convalescent patients a median of around 100 days after diagnosis, with a range of roughly 35 to 161 days. Post-vaccine blood samples were taken a median of roughly 75 days after the second vaccine dose, with a range of about 12 to 250 days. Overlapping spike peptide pools from SARS-CoV-2 and from the common cold coronaviruses HCoV-NL63, HCoV-OC43 and HCoV-229E were used as culture stimuli. In control cultures, a CEFX viral epitope pool was used as positive control, an HIV-1 Nef peptide pool was used as negative control, or no peptide was added. In ten to eleven COVID-19 convalescent patients and several infection-naive healthy vaccine recipients, the spike-specific CD4+ TCR repertoire before mRNA vaccination was compared with the repertoire after mRNA vaccination. Study-wide findings and limitations: In convalescent patients, nearly all vaccine-specific clones (304 of 307) were found to be mono-reactive for SARS-CoV-2 spike rather than cross-reactive with common cold coronaviruses. Although the median number of SARS-CoV-2-reactive clonotypes went up from fewer than 25 after infection to 38 after vaccination, the increase was not significant. Relatively few convalescent patients were included in the study, and early timepoints after natural infection were not analyzed. Among the post-vaccine SARS-CoV-2-reactive clones in convalescent patients, a median approximately 86% showed up only after vaccination, which suggests vaccine-specific priming.

The sample's treatment or condition label is to be understood as: approximately nine-day PBMC culture with coronavirus spike peptide pools or control peptides (ViraFEST assay). The study used the ViraFEST assay, which expanded antigen-specific T cells with peptide pools and then identified expanded clonotypes by TCR sequencing. The positive SARS-CoV-2 PCR tests of the convalescent patients were dated from March to December 2020, before the Alpha, Beta and Delta variants emerged in the United States. Approximately 1.8 million PBMCs per well were cultured in IMDM with approximately 5.2% human AB serum and approximately 10 IU/ml IL-2, plus 10 ug/ml peptide pools. Half of the culture medium was replaced with fresh IL-2-containing medium on days 3 and 7. Once the cells had been in culture for around nine days, the EasySep CD4+ T cell isolation kit was used to isolate CD4+ T cells by negative selection. PBMCs were separated from whole blood using Ficoll-Paque Plus gradient centrifugation and then either used fresh or cryopreserved at -140C. In general, triplicate wells were set up for every culture condition.

The library was made by PCR. DNA from cultured CD4+ T cells was subjected to TCR sequencing with the Oncomine TCR Beta short-read assay at the Johns Hopkins FTIC core. The QIAamp micro DNA kit was used to extract genomic DNA from the cultured CD4+ T cells. Oncomine TCR Beta libraries made from cultured CD4+ T cells were pooled using unique dual indexes and sequenced on an Illumina iSeq 100. The study's own analysis went as follows. Non-productive sequences were removed, and CDR3s not starting with C, not ending with F or W, or shorter than 7 amino acids were discarded. Antigen-specific clonotypes were identified with the MANAFEST web application by comparing peptide-stimulated wells with reference and other culture wells. An FDR below 0.05, an odds ratio above 5, and a productive frequency above 0.1% in at least two of three replicate wells were required for clones to be considered positive. A clonotype was classed as cross-reactive if the clonotype showed significant expansion both in SARS-CoV-2 spike wells and in at least one common cold coronavirus spike condition. Levenshtein distances (stringdist) and unrooted phylogenetic trees (ape) in R version 3.6.1 were used to assess CDR3 homology. In TCRdb, the public reads were trimmed at Q25 with fastp and aligned with MiXCR, with productive beta chains retained. Each entry merges the rows of one CDR3 protein and shows their most common DNA and genes. The V and J calls were determined by TCRdb, not by the authors. This sample holds approximately 16,000 distinct CDR3 sequences; around 30% were observed only once. The ten top clones hold 17% of the sample.

About this clonotype itself: Its antigen is unknown. Base qualities are missing; no much larger clone stands one base away.

The clonotype originates from a human donor with COVID-19. The specimen was cultured CD4+ T cells from blood.

The CDR3 region reads CASLGGSSYEQYF. The base sequence is TGTGCCAGTCTGGGGGGGAGCTCCTACGAGCAGTACTTC. This chain joins TRBV6-1 to TRBJ2-7; 7 central bases correspond to TRBD2. From V the trimming removes 9 bases and from J it removes 0 bases, while the gene matches leave 5 bases of the junction unaccounted for. Based on the germline V gene, the CDR1 and CDR2 sequences are MNHNS and SASEGT. The CDR3 starts with the cysteine, ends with the phenylalanine, and has 13 residues. CDR3 DNA is the only sequence kept; it has 39 bases, read in frame from the first base.